This T cell receptor beta chain was captured by sequencing in a study of cytomegalovirus exposure and HLA in healthy donors. As for the study in general: Previous work identified 120 million or so unique TCR beta sequences from around 180 million T cells. Broader study findings: An analysis done earlier found most TCR beta V segments productive about 90% or about 30% of the time. Confirmation was obtained in vitro that a few CMV-associated chains are specific for CMV antigens. TCR beta sequences reportedly predicted most subjects' HLA-A and HLA-B alleles accurately.

Comments on this clone: Antigen: not known.

13 Jbeta primers and 60 Vbeta primers were used for the PCR. Repertoires were generated with immunoSEQ multiplex PCR, while TCRdb's copy carries only in-frame clones and drops some. The table has some 150,000 clones, around 80% seen once; the top ten hold about 3.5%. The germline V gene has CDR1 SGHDT and CDR2 YYEEEE. The CDR3 loop spans 18 amino acids. V lost 4 bases and J lost 0; bases outside the gene matches: 6. The sequenced material came from PBMCs. The receptor was isolated from a man in his forties or fifties in good health and CMV-seronegative. The genes are TRBV5-6 and TRBJ2-4; 14 bases map to TRBD2. The CDR3 DNA is TGTGCCAGCAGCCCGGGGACTAGCGGGGGCATAGCCAAAAACATTCAGTACTTC. It translates to CASSPGTSGGIAKNIQYF.